The sequence of this TCR beta chain was determined in a study of CD8+ T cells in alopecia areata. The study, taken as a whole, reports: Many expanded lesional clones persisted during tofacitinib (in both scalp and blood). Tofacitinib significantly decreased scalp clonality and expanded CD8+ clones among top 100. Sharing of TCR sequences between patients (possibly for HLA-related reasons) was less clear than in mice.

Investigators isolated RNA and reverse transcribed it into cDNA to act as the sequencing template. The repertoire was sequenced with immunoSEQ multiplex PCR; TCRdb's copy has only in-frame clones and lacks some. Found here are some 190,000 clones, roughly three fifths of them singletons; the top ten hold 1.3%. The treatment: oral pan-JAK inhibitor, 5-10 mg twice daily. On this clone itself: Its specificity is unknown.

This CDR3 comprises 14 residues. V lost 5 bases and J lost 4; bases outside the gene matches: 6. Looked up from germline, CDR1 is ENHRY and CDR2 is SYGVKD. This receptor was obtained from a human donor with alopecia areata. The sample in question was CD4+ T cells sorted from blood, obtained around week 50, from a patient treated with tofacitinib. The chain employs TRBV10-3 and TRBJ2-7; TRBD1 aligns across 9 bases. The CDR3 sequence is CAISPGTGSYEQYF. CDR3 bases: TGTGCCATCAGTCCCGGGACAGGGAGTTACGAGCAGTACTTC.